This passage covers 21 T cell receptor beta chains from one sample sequenced in a study of T cell repertoires in cytomegalovirus infection. These receptors have no known antigen. TCRdb reprocessed the reads with MiXCR, giving one entry per CDR3 protein. The data hold approximately 110,000 distinct CDR3 sequences, with about 32% observed a single time. The starting material was CD8+ T cells from cultured PBMCs, obtained from culture after CMV antigen stimulation. These receptors originate from a human donor in good health (CMV status not recorded). Some clones in this sample may be carry-over from other donors' samples.

The table lists this clonotype with a few counts. This chain uses TRBV6-5 with TRBJ1-6; D not resolved. Looked up from germline, CDR1 is MNHEY and CDR2 is SVGAGI. V dropped 3 bases and J dropped 6 bases, with 18 bases sitting between them. The CDR3 covers 17 residues. Here the CDR3 reads CASSYGRRGPVNSPLHF. CDR3 sequence (DNA): TGTGCCAGCAGTTATGGTCGTCGTGGACCGGTTAATTCACCCCTCCACTTT.

V and J are TRBV5-5 and TRBJ2-3; D is uncertain. V lost 4 bases to trimming and J lost 2 bases, with 17 bases between them. There are 16 residues in the CDR3. The germline V gene has CDR1 SGHKS and CDR2 YYEKEE (reference sequence). As DNA, the CDR3 is TGTGCCAGCAGCCAGACGAATCTCCCGGCCACAGATACGCAGTATTTT. It codes for CASSQTNLPATDTQYF. The whole variable domain, remainder taken from reference TRBV5-5 and TRBJ2-3, is DAGVTQSPTHLIKTRGQQVTLRCSPISGHKSVSWYQQVLGQGPQFIFQYYEKEERGRGNFPDRFSARQFPNYSSELNVNALLLGDSALYLCASSQTNLPATDTQYFGPGTRLTVL.

This clonotype occurred once. The V and J genes are TRBV28 and TRBJ2-1, with D possibly matching TRBD1 (6 bases). V gave up 3 bases and J gave up 4 bases, with 19 bases separating them. Germline CDR1 and CDR2: MDHEN and SYDVKM. The CDR3 contains 17 residues. CDR3 sequence (DNA): TGTGCCAGCAGTTTTTCGGTCGGACAGAGACCATACAATGAGCAGTTCTTC. Translation gives CASSFSVGQRPYNEQFF.

The chain uses TRBV7-1 and TRBJ2-7; 10 nucleotides agree with TRBD1. Being an ORF, TRBV7-1 has a function that is uncertain. Losses at the gene ends were 5 bases for V and 3 bases for J; bases not matched to a gene: 7. This CDR3 is 15 amino acids long. The CDR3 loop reads CASSPRTGGNYEQYF. Written as DNA, the CDR3 is TGTGCCAGCAGCCCCAGGACAGGGGGAAACTACGAGCAGTACTTC.

V gene TRBV3-1 combines with J gene TRBJ2-5; TRBD2 matches at 10 bases. The CDR3 is 17 residues long. Per germline, CDR1 LGHDT and CDR2 YNNKEL (reference sequence). V lost 2 bases, J lost 2 bases, and 8 bases stayed unmatched. The CDR3 here is CASSQLAGARTQETQYF. The CDR3 DNA follows: TGTGCCAGCAGCCAACTAGCGGGGGCCCGAACTCAAGAGACCCAGTACTTC.

There are many counts of this clonotype. The chain carries TRBV6-5 and TRBJ1-3; D is possibly TRBD1 (5 bases). There are 15 residues in the CDR3. Trimming pared 2 bases from V and 4 bases from J, leaving 12 bases between. Looked up from germline, CDR1 is MNHEY and CDR2 is SVGAGI. The DNA for the CDR3 is TGTGCCAGCAGTTACGTGGCAGGGCGAGGAAACACCATATATTTT. Its translation: CASSYVAGRGNTIYF.

The table lists this clonotype with a few counts. This chain uses TRBV12-3 or TRBV12-4 with TRBJ1-2; a weak D match, TRBD1 (5 bases). The CDR3 totals 13 residues. Trimming left V 4 bases short and J 2 bases short, with 8 bases between. The CDR3 DNA is TGTGCCAGCAGTTCCGGGACCAACTATGGCTACACCTTC. Residues: CASSSGTNYGYTF.

This clonotype has a single count. The chain employs TRBV12-5 and TRBJ1-3; D perhaps matches TRBD1 (6 bases). The V end lost 6 bases, the J end lost 4 bases, and 31 bases lay between the germline ends. CDR1 and CDR2 (germline): LGHNT, FRNRAP. CDR3 length: 20 residues. CDR3: CASGLPPLRGALGIGNTIYF. CDR3 DNA sequence: TGTGCTAGTGGCCTCCCCCCCTTGAGGGGGGCGCTGGGAATAGGAAACACCATATATTTT.

V and J are TRBV7-2 and TRBJ2-2, with no clear D. The V end was cut by 2 bases, the J end by 6 bases, with 16 bases between. The CDR3 length is 16 residues. Looked up from germline, CDR1 is SGHTA and CDR2 is FQGNSA. The CDR3 reads CASSLNVRLKAGELFF. In nucleotides, the CDR3 is TGTGCCAGCAGCTTAAATGTCAGGTTAAAAGCCGGGGAGCTGTTTTTT.

The chain recombines TRBV13 with TRBJ2-2, with 14 bases that match TRBD2. Germline V gene data show CDR1 as PRHDT and CDR2 as FYEKMQ (reference sequence). The CDR3 spans 16 residues. Germline trimming cut 6 bases from V and 8 bases from J; bases unmatched to any gene: 8. CDR3 region: CASRGLAGGLPGELFF. DNA for the CDR3: TGTGCCAGCAGAGGACTAGCGGGGGGCCTGCCGGGGGAGCTGTTTTTT.

The CDR3 coding sequence is TGTGCCAGCAGTGCGGGGGGCTACCTATCCTACAATGAGCAGTTCTTC. It encodes CASSAGGYLSYNEQFF. The chain employs TRBV27 and TRBJ2-1; 8 bases are shared with TRBD2. Germline V gene lookup returns CDR1 MNHEY and CDR2 SMNVEV (reference sequence). The CDR3 extends over 16 amino acids. Trimming cost V 5 bases and J 1 base; bases outside gene matches: 7.

The genes are TRBV7-6 and TRBJ2-2; a possible D gene is TRBD1 (5 bases). This CDR3 is 15 amino acids long. CDR1 and CDR2 from the germline V gene are SGHVS and FNYEAQ. V lost 2 bases to trimming and J lost 4 bases, with 11 bases between them. The CDR3 reads CASSLRLGPTGELFF. As DNA, the CDR3 is TGTGCCAGCAGCTTACGGTTGGGGCCCACCGGGGAGCTGTTTTTT.

This clonotype was picked up many times. The chain joins TRBV28 to TRBJ2-2, with D perhaps matching TRBD1 (6 bases). Germline V gives CDR1 MDHEN, CDR2 SYDVKM. CDR3 length equals 16 residues. Trimming took 4 bases from V and 15 from J, leaving 27 bases between them. The CDR3 coding sequence is TGTGCCAGCAGTTCCACCGCAGGGGATTTCGCCCTCGGAGTGTTTTTT. Its translation: CASSSTAGDFALGVFF.

This chain connects TRBV6-2 or TRBV6-3 to TRBJ2-3, with D possibly TRBD1 on 5 matching bases. V was cut by 2 bases and J by 1 base, with 10 bases left in between. The CDR3 spans 15 residues. Germline lookup yields CDR1 MNHEY and CDR2 SVGEGT. CDR3 DNA: TGTGCCAGCAGTTACAGGCAGGGCCGCACAGATACGCAGTATTTT. This codes for CASSYRQGRTDTQYF.

The chain's CDR3 is CASSPGTGFGNTIYF. The DNA for the CDR3 is TGTGCCAGCAGTCCCGGGACAGGGTTCGGAAACACCATATATTTT. V gene TRBV27 combines with J gene TRBJ1-3, with 9 bases aligning to TRBD1. Germline V gene lookup returns CDR1 MNHEY and CDR2 SMNVEV (reference sequence). The junction had 6 bases not matched to a gene; V was cut back by 5 bases and J by 4 bases. The CDR3 is 15 residues long.

This clonotype occurred a few times. V and J are TRBV7-6 and TRBJ2-2; TRBD2 is a possible D gene (6 bases). The germline gives CDR1 SGHVS, CDR2 FNYEAQ. CDR3 size: 17 residues. Trimming left V 3 bases short and J 3 bases short, with 17 bases between. The CDR3 here is CASSFGPGGDYTGELFF. CDR3 in DNA: TGTGCCAGCAGCTTTGGACCTGGCGGGGACTACACCGGGGAGCTGTTTTTT.

This clonotype has just one count. The chain couples TRBV2 to TRBJ2-5, with 8 bases identical to TRBD2. The germline gives CDR1 SNHLY, CDR2 FYNNEI. V shed 4 bases, J shed 5 bases, and the junction held 6 bases outside the gene matches. The CDR3 loop spans 14 amino acids. CDR3 residues: CASSALAAVETQYF. Here the CDR3 DNA reads TGTGCCAGCAGTGCACTAGCGGCCGTGGAGACCCAGTACTTC.

V gene TRBV12-3 or TRBV12-4 combines with J gene TRBJ2-7, with 9 nucleotides matching TRBD1. Trimming removed 5 bases from V and 6 bases from J; junction bases left unmatched: 5. The CDR3 sequence is 13 residues long. The CDR3 region is CASSTGTGSEQYF. The CDR3 DNA reads TGTGCCAGCAGTACCGGGACAGGGTCCGAGCAGTACTTC.

This sequence joins TRBV10-3 and TRBJ2-2, with 10 bases fitting TRBD1. CDR3 length: 13 amino acids. Germline trimming cut 9 bases from V and 6 bases from J; bases unmatched to any gene: 4. Looked up from germline, CDR1 is ENHRY and CDR2 is SYGVKD. CDR3 residues: CAIGQGEAGELFF. The CDR3 DNA reads TGTGCCATTGGACAGGGGGAGGCCGGGGAGCTGTTTTTT.

The rearrangement uses TRBV6-6 and TRBJ1-2; no clear D gene. V was pared by 6 bases and J by 4 bases, with 12 bases between. The CDR3 length is 13 residues. Germline assignment: CDR1 MNHNY and CDR2 SVGAGI (reference sequence). In nucleotides, the CDR3 is TGTGCCAGCAGCTACCGTGACACCTATGGCTACACCTTC. It encodes CASSYRDTYGYTF.

This clonotype was seen only a few times. The chain combines TRBV2 with TRBJ1-5; the D gene is possibly TRBD1 (6 bases). Trimming cost V 2 bases and J 2 bases, with 10 bases left between them. Germline V gives CDR1 SNHLY, CDR2 FYNNEI. This CDR3 has 15 residues. As DNA, the CDR3 is TGTGCCAGCAGTGAACACAGGGCTGGCAATCAGCCCCAGCATTTT. Translation gives CASSEHRAGNQPQHF.